One sample yielded the 26 T cell receptor beta chains listed below, sequenced in a study of PD-1 blockade in mismatch repair-deficient tumors. This table comes from immunoSEQ multiplex PCR, and its TCRdb copy is limited to in-frame clones, with some not included. The profile shows 120,000 or so clones, about 88% of them singletons. Sequencing used peripheral blood, obtained approximately 72 weeks after starting pembrolizumab. These TCRs come from an adult with mismatch repair-deficient cancer.

The genes are TRBV7-9 and TRBJ2-7, with TRBD2 matching over 10 bases. Trimming took 5 bases from V and 4 from J; bases not matched to a gene: 8. The CDR3 runs to 15 residues. Germline CDR1 and CDR2: SEHNR and FQNEAQ (reference sequence). CDR3 DNA sequence: TGTGCCAGCAGCGTCCTAGCGGGAGTTAGATACGAGCAGTACTTC. It is translated as CASSVLAGVRYEQYF.

This clone was picked up a small number of times. The chain carries TRBV11-3 and TRBJ2-7; D uncertain. The germline V gene has CDR1 SGHNT and CDR2 YENEEA. V was trimmed by 1 base and J by 4 bases, leaving 8 bases between them. This CDR3 contains 13 residues. CDR3 amino acids: CASSLGSEYEQYF. CDR3 nucleotide sequence: TGTGCCAGCAGCTTAGGCAGTGAATACGAGCAGTACTTC.

This chain links TRBV19 with TRBJ2-5; TRBD2 agrees at 15 bases. Trimming cost V 2 bases and J 5 bases; bases outside gene matches: 6. Germline V gene lookup returns CDR1 LNHDA and CDR2 SQIVND (reference sequence). This CDR3 spans 17 amino acids. The CDR3 sequence is CASSIRGLAGGGETQYF. CDR3 sequence (DNA): TGTGCCAGTAGTATAAGGGGACTAGCGGGAGGCGGGGAGACCCAGTACTTC.

This clone was recorded a few times. This sequence joins TRBV6-5 and TRBJ2-1, with D possibly matching TRBD2 (6 bases). The CDR3 contains 14 residues. V was cut by 0 bases and J by 10 bases, with 13 bases left in between. CDR1 is MNHEY, CDR2 SVGAGI, per germline. The CDR3 loop reads CASSYSSSGDEQFF. The CDR3 nucleotides are TGTGCCAGCAGTTACTCGAGCTCGGGAGACGAGCAGTTCTTC.

The rearrangement links TRBV13 to TRBJ1-3; the D gene is possibly TRBD1 (6 bases). CDR3 size: 14 residues. CDR1 is PRHDT, CDR2 FYEKMQ, per germline (reference sequence). V was clipped by 5 bases and J by 3 bases, with 11 bases between them. The CDR3 loop is CASSDEGGGNTIYF. The DNA for the CDR3 is TGTGCCAGCAGCGATGAAGGGGGTGGAAACACCATATATTTT.

V usage is TRBV2 and J usage is TRBJ1-5, with 8 nucleotides matching TRBD1. Germline V gene lookup returns CDR1 SNHLY and CDR2 FYNNEI. The J segment lost 1 base and the V segment lost 4 bases, leaving 6 bases of the junction unmatched. This CDR3 comprises 16 residues. DNA for the CDR3: TGTGCCAGCAGTGGGCAGGGGGCGTTGAGCAATCAGCCCCAGCATTTT. It codes for CASSGQGALSNQPQHF.

V usage is TRBV30 and J usage is TRBJ2-7; D is possibly TRBD1 or TRBD2 (5 bases each). Germline V gene data show CDR1 as GTSNPN and CDR2 as SVGIG (reference sequence). V lost 2 bases to trimming and J lost 3 bases, with 8 bases between them. The CDR3 has 12 residues. CDR3 residues: CAWSRGLYEQYF. The CDR3 DNA sequence: TGTGCCTGGAGTCGGGGCCTCTACGAGCAGTACTTC.

In this sample, this clone turned up once. The rearrangement joins TRBV5-1 to TRBJ2-2, with 10 bases that match TRBD1. This CDR3 contains 15 residues. The germline V gene has CDR1 SGHRS and CDR2 YFSETQ. With V trimmed by 2 bases and J by 5 bases, 3 bases remained unmatched. DNA for the CDR3: TGCGCCAGCAGCTTCGGGACAGGGGAAACCGGGGAGCTGTTTTTT. As protein: CASSFGTGETGELFF.

This chain joins TRBV30 and TRBJ2-7, with 7 bases aligning to TRBD2. The V gene end was trimmed by 0 bases and the J gene end by 2 bases; junction bases not matched to a gene: 7. The CDR3 sequence is 15 residues long. Per the germline V gene, CDR1 is GTSNPN and CDR2 is SVGIG (reference sequence). In nucleotides, the CDR3 is TGTGCCTGGAGTGTACCCGGGGGGAGACCCTACGAGCAGTACTTC. Translation: CAWSVPGGRPYEQYF.

The V and J genes are TRBV9 and TRBJ2-1, with D perhaps TRBD1 (5 bases). Trimming took off 2 bases at V and 0 bases at J, with 9 bases between the two ends. The CDR3 has 15 amino acids. Per germline, CDR1 SGDLS and CDR2 YYNGEE. CDR3 in amino acids: CASSVDISSYNEQFF. DNA for the CDR3: TGTGCCAGCAGCGTGGACATTTCCTCCTACAATGAGCAGTTCTTC.

V gene TRBV7-9 combines with J gene TRBJ1-4, with D unresolved. The CDR3 runs 16 residues. Looked up from germline, CDR1 is SEHNR and CDR2 is FQNEAQ (reference sequence). Trimming removed 5 bases at V and 7 bases at J, with 20 bases between. DNA of the CDR3: TGTGCCAGCAGCGTCCCACAGAGCATTGGGAGTGAAAAACTGTTTTTT. Encoded protein: CASSVPQSIGSEKLFF.

V is TRBV13 and J is TRBJ2-5; perhaps TRBD1 as D (5 bases). This CDR3 is 15 amino acids long. Germline V gene sequence: CDR1 PRHDT, CDR2 FYEKMQ (reference sequence). Trimming removed 0 bases at V and 2 bases at J, with 10 bases between. CDR3 DNA: TGTGCCAGCAGCTTAGGGGACAATGGGCAAGAGACCCAGTACTTC. Translated: CASSLGDNGQETQYF.

V usage is TRBV21-1 and J usage is TRBJ1-3; TRBD1, the table's D call, was not compared with the DNA. TRBV21-1 is a pseudogene segment. The CDR3 spans 12 residues. The CDR3 DNA is TGTGCCAGCAGGGGCCCTGGAAACACCATATATTTT. Translated, it gives CASRGPGNTIYF.

This clone is a singleton in its sample. The V call is TRBV27, the J call TRBJ2-3, with TRBD2 matching 10 bases. Germline V gene sequence: CDR1 MNHEY, CDR2 SMNVEV (reference sequence). Unmatched junction bases numbered 5, after V lost 5 bases and J lost 3 bases. CDR3 length equals 15 residues. CDR3 nucleotide sequence: TGTGCCAGCAGTCATCAGACTAGCGGGACAGATACGCAGTATTTT. This gives the protein CASSHQTSGTDTQYF.

J is TRBJ2-7 and V is TRBV11-2; 7 bases are a match to TRBD1. Trimming removed 1 base from V and 4 bases from J; junction bases left unmatched: 4. CDR1 is SGHAT and CDR2 is FQNNGV in the germline V gene. This CDR3 comprises 14 residues. DNA of the CDR3: TGTGCCAGCAGCTTAGGGCAGGGGGATTACGAGCAGTACTTC. This gives the protein CASSLGQGDYEQYF.

The V gene is TRBV19, the J gene TRBJ2-1, with D possibly being TRBD1 (6 bases). The ends were cut back, 1 base at V and 7 bases at J, with 20 bases in the middle. The V gene's germline CDR1 is LNHDA and CDR2 SQIVND (reference sequence). This CDR3 region has 17 residues. The CDR3: CASSIAGTSYVHNEQFF. The CDR3 nucleotides read TGTGCCAGTAGTATAGCCGGGACATCTTACGTCCATAATGAGCAGTTCTTC.

This chain links TRBV6-5 with TRBJ2-7; no definite D call. Trimming removed 5 bases at V and 0 bases at J, with 11 bases between. Per germline, CDR1 MNHEY and CDR2 SVGAGI. The length of the CDR3 is 14 residues. The CDR3 is CASSPGPSSYEQYF. CDR3 nucleotide sequence: TGTGCCAGCAGTCCCGGACCGAGCTCCTACGAGCAGTACTTC.

The J gene is TRBJ2-5, the V gene TRBV18; D call uncertain. V was pared by 2 bases and J by 2 bases, with 9 bases between. The CDR3 is 14 amino acids. The germline V gene encodes CDR1 KGHSH and CDR2 LQKENI. The CDR3 nucleotides are TGTGCCAGCTCACCAGACACCCTACAAGAGACCCAGTACTTC. This translates into CASSPDTLQETQYF.

The chain carries TRBV19 and TRBJ2-4; 10 nucleotides agree with TRBD1. V lost 8 bases and J lost 6; bases outside the gene matches: 7. Germline V gene lookup returns CDR1 LNHDA and CDR2 SQIVND (reference sequence). This CDR3 is 14 amino acids long. DNA for the CDR3: TGTGCCAGTTCACAGACAGGGGGCTTAAACATTCAGTACTTC. As protein: CASSQTGGLNIQYF.

J is TRBJ2-5 and V is TRBV25-1; D not resolved. This CDR3 has 14 residues. V was shortened by 1 base and J by 1 base, with 7 bases between the two germline ends. Looked up from germline, CDR1 is MGHDK and CDR2 is SYGVNS. This chain's CDR3 is CASSESGRQETQYF. DNA for the CDR3: TGTGCCAGCAGTGAATCCGGCCGCCAAGAGACCCAGTACTTC.

This clone was observed once. The chain combines TRBV11-2 with TRBJ2-7; D is undetermined. CDR1 and CDR2 (germline): SGHAT, FQNNGV. V was cut by 5 bases and J by 3 bases, with 11 bases left in between. CDR3 length: 13 amino acids. The CDR3 DNA reads TGTGCCAGCAGCCCTTTGGTGAGCTACGAGCAGTACTTC. This translates into CASSPLVSYEQYF. The whole variable domain, filled in from reference TRBV11-2 and TRBJ2-7, reads EAGVAQSPRYKIIEKRQSVAFWCNPISGHATLYWYQQILGQGPKLLIQFQNNGVVDDSQLPKDRFSAERLKGVDSTLKIQPAKLEDSAVYLCASSPLVSYEQYFGPGTRLTVT.

The chain joins TRBV2 to TRBJ2-7, with 12 nucleotides matching TRBD2. The germline V gene has CDR1 SNHLY and CDR2 FYNNEI. V was pared by 5 bases and J by 3 bases, with 8 bases of the junction left unmatched. This CDR3 region has 16 residues. Here the CDR3 reads CASSTTSTSGSYEQYF. The DNA for the CDR3 is TGTGCCAGCAGTACAACTTCGACTAGCGGGAGCTACGAGCAGTACTTC.

V is TRBV28 and J is TRBJ2-7; D might be TRBD1 (5 bases). With 6 bases removed from V and 3 bases from J, the gap between germline ends came to 18 bases. In germline, CDR1 is MDHEN, CDR2 SYDVKM. There are 15 residues in the CDR3. The CDR3 bases are TGTGCCAGCAGCAAACCTCGGACACTATACTACGAGCAGTACTTC. This encodes CASSKPRTLYYEQYF.

This clone was seen just once. The CDR3 DNA reads as TGCGCCAGCAGCCAAGATGGGCGGGAAAAACTGTTTTTT. It codes for CASSQDGREKLFF. This chain connects TRBV4-1 to TRBJ1-4; D is unresolved. CDR1 and CDR2 from the germline V gene are MGHRA and YSYEKL. This CDR3 has 13 residues. Trimming took 0 bases from V and 8 from J, leaving 7 bases between them.

The chain has TRBV9 and TRBJ2-7, with a possible D match to TRBD2 (5 bases). The germline gives CDR1 SGDLS, CDR2 YYNGEE. The CDR3 sequence is 15 residues long. V was clipped by 3 bases and J by 4 bases, with 17 bases between them. In DNA, the CDR3 is TGTGCCAGCAGCGAAGGAAGTGACTACAAATACGAGCAGTACTTC. This codes for CASSEGSDYKYEQYF.

This chain uses TRBV6-1 with TRBJ1-5; tentatively, D is TRBD1 (6 bases). The ends were cut back, 8 bases at V and 3 bases at J, with 17 bases in the middle. Germline V gives CDR1 MNHNS, CDR2 SASEGT. The CDR3 loop spans 15 amino acids. The CDR3 region has the DNA TGTGCCAGCCGCCGGGGGCCTACTACCAATCAGCCCCAGCATTTT. This encodes CASRRGPTTNQPQHF.